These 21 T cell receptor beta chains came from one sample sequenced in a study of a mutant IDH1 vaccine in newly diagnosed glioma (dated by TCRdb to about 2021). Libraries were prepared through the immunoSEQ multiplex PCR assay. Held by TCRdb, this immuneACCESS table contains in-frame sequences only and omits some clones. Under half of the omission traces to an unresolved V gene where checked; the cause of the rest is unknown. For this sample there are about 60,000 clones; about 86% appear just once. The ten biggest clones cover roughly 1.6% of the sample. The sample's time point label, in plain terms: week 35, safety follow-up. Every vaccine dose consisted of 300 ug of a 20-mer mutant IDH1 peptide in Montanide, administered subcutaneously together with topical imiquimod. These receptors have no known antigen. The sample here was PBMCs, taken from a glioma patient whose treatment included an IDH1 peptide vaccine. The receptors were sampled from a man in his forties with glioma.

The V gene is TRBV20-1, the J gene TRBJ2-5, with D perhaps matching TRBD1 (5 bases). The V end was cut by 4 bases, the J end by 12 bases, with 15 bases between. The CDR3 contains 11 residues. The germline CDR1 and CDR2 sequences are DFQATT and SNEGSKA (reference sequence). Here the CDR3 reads CSANQGSVKYF. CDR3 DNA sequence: TGCAGTGCTAACCAGGGTAGTGTGAAGTACTTC.

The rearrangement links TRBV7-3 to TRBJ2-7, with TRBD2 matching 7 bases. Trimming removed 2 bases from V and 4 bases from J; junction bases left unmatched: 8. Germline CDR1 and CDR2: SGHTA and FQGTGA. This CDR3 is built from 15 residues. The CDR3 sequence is CASSLGSGATYEQYF. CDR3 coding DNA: TGTGCCAGCAGCTTAGGCAGCGGGGCTACTTACGAGCAGTACTTC. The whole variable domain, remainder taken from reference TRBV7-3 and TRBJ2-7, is GAGVSQTPSNKVTEKGKYVELRCDPISGHTALYWYRQSLGQGPEFLIYFQGTGAADDSGLPNDRFFAVRPEGSVSTLKIQRTERGDSAVYLCASSLGSGATYEQYFGPGTRLTVT.

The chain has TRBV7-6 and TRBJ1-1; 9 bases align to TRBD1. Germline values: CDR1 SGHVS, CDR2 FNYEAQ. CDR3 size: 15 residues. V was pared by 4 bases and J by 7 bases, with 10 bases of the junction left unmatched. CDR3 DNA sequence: TGTGCCAGCAGCTCCGTAACAGGGGGCCAAGGTGAAGCTTTCTTT. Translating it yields CASSSVTGGQGEAFF. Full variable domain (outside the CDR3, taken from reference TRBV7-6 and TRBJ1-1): GAGVSQSPRYKVTKRGQDVALRCDPISGHVSLYWYRQALGQGPEFLTYFNYEAQQDKSGLPNDRFSAERPEGSISTLTIQRTEQRDSAMYRCASSSVTGGQGEAFFGQGTRLTVV.

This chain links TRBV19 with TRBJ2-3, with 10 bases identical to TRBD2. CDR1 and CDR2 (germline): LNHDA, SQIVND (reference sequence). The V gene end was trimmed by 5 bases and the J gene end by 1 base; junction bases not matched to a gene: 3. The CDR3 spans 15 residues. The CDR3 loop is CASSWLAGGTDTQYF. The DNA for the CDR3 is TGTGCCAGTAGTTGGCTAGCGGGAGGCACAGATACGCAGTATTTT.

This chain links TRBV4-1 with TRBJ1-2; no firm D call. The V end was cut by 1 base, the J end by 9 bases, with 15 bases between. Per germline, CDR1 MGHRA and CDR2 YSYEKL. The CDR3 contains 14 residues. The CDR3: CASSQVGGIWRYTF. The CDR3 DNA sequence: TGCGCCAGCAGCCAAGTTGGCGGGATCTGGCGCTACACCTTC.

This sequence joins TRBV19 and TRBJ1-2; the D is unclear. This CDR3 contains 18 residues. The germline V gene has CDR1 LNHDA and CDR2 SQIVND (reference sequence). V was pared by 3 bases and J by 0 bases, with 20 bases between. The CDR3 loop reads CASSILSVAARPNYGYTF. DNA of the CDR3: TGTGCCAGTAGTATTCTCAGCGTGGCAGCCCGACCTAACTATGGCTACACCTTC.

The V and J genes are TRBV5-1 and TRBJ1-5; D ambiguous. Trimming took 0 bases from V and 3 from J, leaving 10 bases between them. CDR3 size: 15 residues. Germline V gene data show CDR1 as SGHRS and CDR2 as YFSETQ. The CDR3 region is CASSLDSGSNQPQHF. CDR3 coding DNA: TGCGCCAGCAGCTTGGATTCGGGATCCAATCAGCCCCAGCATTTT. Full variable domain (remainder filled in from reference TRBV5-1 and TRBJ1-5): KAGVTQTPRYLIKTRGQQVTLSCSPISGHRSVSWYQQTPGQGLQFLFEYFSETQRNKGNFPGRFSGRQFSNSRSEMNVSTLELGDSALYLCASSLDSGSNQPQHFGDGTRLSIL.

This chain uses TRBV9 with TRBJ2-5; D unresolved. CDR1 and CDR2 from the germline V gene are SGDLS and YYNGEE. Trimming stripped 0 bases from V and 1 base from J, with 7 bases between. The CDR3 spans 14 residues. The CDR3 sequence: CASSVGGTQETQYF. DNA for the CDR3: TGTGCCAGCAGCGTAGGCGGAACCCAAGAGACCCAGTACTTC.

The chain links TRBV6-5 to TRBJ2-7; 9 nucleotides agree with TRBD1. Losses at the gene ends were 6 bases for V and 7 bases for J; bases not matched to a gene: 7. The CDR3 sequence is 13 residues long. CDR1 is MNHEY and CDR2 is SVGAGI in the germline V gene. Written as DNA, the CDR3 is TGTGCCAGCAGGAGGACAGGGGTGAAAGAGCAGTACTTC. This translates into CASRRTGVKEQYF.

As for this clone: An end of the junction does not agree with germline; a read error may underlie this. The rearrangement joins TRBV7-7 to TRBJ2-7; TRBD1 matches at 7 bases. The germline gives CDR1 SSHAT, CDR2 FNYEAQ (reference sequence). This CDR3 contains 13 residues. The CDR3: CASSPGQEGEQYF. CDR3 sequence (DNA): TGTGCTAGCAGCCCTGGACAGGAAGGCGAGCAGTACTTC.

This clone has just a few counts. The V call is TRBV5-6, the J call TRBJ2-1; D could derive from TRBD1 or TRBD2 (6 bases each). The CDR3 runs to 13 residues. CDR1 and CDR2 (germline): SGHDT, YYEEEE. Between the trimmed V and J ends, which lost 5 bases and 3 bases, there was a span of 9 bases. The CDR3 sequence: CASRKGGYNEQFF. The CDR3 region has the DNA TGTGCCAGCAGAAAGGGGGGCTACAATGAGCAGTTCTTC.

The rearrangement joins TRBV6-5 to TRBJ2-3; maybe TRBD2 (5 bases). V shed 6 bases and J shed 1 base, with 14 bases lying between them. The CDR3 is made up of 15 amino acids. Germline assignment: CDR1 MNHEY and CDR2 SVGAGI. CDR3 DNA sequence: TGTGCCAGCAGCCGGACTGAGGACCGCACAGATACGCAGTATTTT. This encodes CASSRTEDRTDTQYF.

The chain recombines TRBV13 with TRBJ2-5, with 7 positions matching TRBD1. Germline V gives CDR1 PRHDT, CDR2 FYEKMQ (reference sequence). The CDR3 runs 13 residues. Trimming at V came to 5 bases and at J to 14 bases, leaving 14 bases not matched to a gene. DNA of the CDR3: TGTGCCAGCAGCCGACAGGGCTTCGGTATTCAATACTTC. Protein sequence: CASSRQGFGIQYF.

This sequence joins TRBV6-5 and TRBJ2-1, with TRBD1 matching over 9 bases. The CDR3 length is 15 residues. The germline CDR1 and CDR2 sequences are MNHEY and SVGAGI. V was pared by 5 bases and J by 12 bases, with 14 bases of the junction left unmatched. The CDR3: CASSPTGGSTVGQFF. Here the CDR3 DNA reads TGTGCCAGCAGTCCAACAGGGGGCTCAACGGTCGGGCAGTTCTTC.

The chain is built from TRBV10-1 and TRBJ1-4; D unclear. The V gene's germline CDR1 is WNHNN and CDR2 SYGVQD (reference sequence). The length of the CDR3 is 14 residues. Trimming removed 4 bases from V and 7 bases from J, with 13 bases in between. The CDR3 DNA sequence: TGCGCCAGCAGTGGGTTATTCCCCGGTGAAAAACTGTTTTTT. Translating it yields CASSGLFPGEKLFF.

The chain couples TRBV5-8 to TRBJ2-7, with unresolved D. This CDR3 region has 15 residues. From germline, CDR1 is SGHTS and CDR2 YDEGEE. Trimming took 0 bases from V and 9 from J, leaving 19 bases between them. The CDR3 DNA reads TGTGCCAGCAGCTTGGGGCTCGGCACATCTACGGGGCAGTACTTC. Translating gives CASSLGLGTSTGQYF.

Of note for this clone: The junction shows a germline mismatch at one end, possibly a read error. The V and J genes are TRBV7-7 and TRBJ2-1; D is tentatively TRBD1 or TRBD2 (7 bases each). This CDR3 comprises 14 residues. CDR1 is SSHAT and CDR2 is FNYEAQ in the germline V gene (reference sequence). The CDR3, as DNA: TGTGCTAGCAGCTCCTACAGGGGAGGGAATGAGCAGTTCTTC. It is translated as CASSSYRGGNEQFF. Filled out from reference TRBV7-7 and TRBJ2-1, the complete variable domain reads GAGVSQSPRYKVTKRGQDVTLRCDPISSHATLYWYQQALGQGPEFLTYFNYEAQPDKSGLPSDRFSAERPEGSISTLTIQRTEQRDSAMYRCASSSYRGGNEQFFGPGTRLTVL.

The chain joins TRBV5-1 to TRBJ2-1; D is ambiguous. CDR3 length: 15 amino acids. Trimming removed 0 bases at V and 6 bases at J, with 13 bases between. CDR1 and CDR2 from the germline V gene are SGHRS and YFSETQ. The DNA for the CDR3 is TGCGCCAGCAGCTTGGGTCAGACCAATTTCAATGAGCAGTTCTTC. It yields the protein CASSLGQTNFNEQFF.

The CDR3 sequence is CASSRNDNANTGELFF. In nucleotides, the CDR3 is TGTGCCAGCTCACGTAATGACAACGCGAACACCGGGGAGCTGTTTTTT. The rearrangement uses TRBV18 and TRBJ2-2, with D hard to call. CDR3 length: 16 amino acids. CDR1 and CDR2 (germline): KGHSH, LQKENI. V dropped 4 bases and J dropped 0 bases, with 12 bases sitting between them.

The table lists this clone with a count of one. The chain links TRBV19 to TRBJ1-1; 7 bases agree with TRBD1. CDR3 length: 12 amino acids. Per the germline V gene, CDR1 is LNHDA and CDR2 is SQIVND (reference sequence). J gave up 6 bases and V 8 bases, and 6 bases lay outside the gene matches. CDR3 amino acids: CASLDRVSEAFF. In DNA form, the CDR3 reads TGTGCCAGTCTTGACAGGGTATCTGAAGCTTTCTTT. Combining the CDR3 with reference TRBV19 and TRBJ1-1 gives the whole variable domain DGGITQSPKYLFRKEGQNVTLSCEQNLNHDAMYWYRQDPGQGLRLIYYSQIVNDFQKGDIAEGYSVSREKKESFPLTVTSAQKNPTAFYLCASLDRVSEAFFGQGTRLTVV.

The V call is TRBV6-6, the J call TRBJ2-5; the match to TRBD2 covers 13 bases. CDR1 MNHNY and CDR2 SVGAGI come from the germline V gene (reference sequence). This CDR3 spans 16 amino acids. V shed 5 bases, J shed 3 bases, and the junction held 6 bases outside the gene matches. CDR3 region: CASSPGTSGAKETQYF. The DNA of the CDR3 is TGTGCCAGCAGTCCCGGGACTAGCGGGGCGAAAGAGACCCAGTACTTC.